These 9 T cell receptor beta chains were sequenced from one sample in a study of blood T cell repertoires in COVID-19. Repertoires were generated with immunoSEQ multiplex PCR, while TCRdb's copy carries only in-frame clones and drops some. The profile shows under 200,000 clones, roughly 85% of them singletons. Sequenced input: PBMCs or T cells enriched from blood (not recorded which). The receptor source for this set is a woman in her 70s in a cohort exposed to, infected with or recovered from COVID-19 (not recorded which).

The chain carries TRBV6-4 and TRBJ2-3; maybe TRBD1 (5 bases). V dropped 3 bases and J dropped 2 bases, with 9 bases sitting between them. This CDR3 has 14 amino acids. Per the germline V gene, CDR1 is MRHNA and CDR2 is SNTAGT. The CDR3 loop reads CASSERGNTDTQYF. For the CDR3, the DNA is TGTGCCAGCAGTGAAAGGGGTAACACAGATACGCAGTATTTT.

The chain joins TRBV6-1 to TRBJ2-5, with 10 bases matching TRBD2. The CDR3 is 18 amino acids. Germline V gives CDR1 MNHNS, CDR2 SASEGT. J lost 7 bases, V lost 2 bases, and 16 bases had no gene match. CDR3 sequence reads: CASSELGLAGALRTTQYF. The CDR3, as DNA: TGTGCCAGCAGTGAATTGGGGCTAGCGGGGGCCTTAAGGACGACCCAGTACTTC.

The J gene is TRBJ2-2, the V gene TRBV24-1; D may be TRBD1 (6 bases). Trimming removed 7 bases at V and 4 bases at J, with 12 bases between. This CDR3 has 14 amino acids. Germline values: CDR1 KGHDR, CDR2 SFDVKD. This CDR3 is CATRGHLPTGELFF. CDR3 in DNA: TGTGCCACCAGGGGACACCTTCCCACCGGGGAGCTGTTTTTT.

The CDR3 DNA reads as TGCAGCGTTCAGACACCGAGGACAGGATTGAACACTGAAGCTTTCTTT. This translates into CSVQTPRTGLNTEAFF. The chain links TRBV29-1 to TRBJ1-1, with TRBD1 identical over 7 bases. The CDR3 is 16 residues long. The J segment lost 0 bases and the V segment lost 5 bases, leaving 12 bases of the junction unmatched. CDR1 is SQVTM and CDR2 is ANQGSEA in the germline V gene.

This clone was found a few times. CDR3 in DNA: TGTGCCAGCAGCTTACGCACTAGCGGGGAGCAGTTCTTC. Amino acid sequence: CASSLRTSGEQFF. The chain has TRBV7-8 and TRBJ2-1; 9 bases are shared with TRBD2. The CDR3 is 13 residues long. Trimming at V came to 2 bases and at J to 10 bases, leaving 3 bases not matched to a gene. Per germline, CDR1 SGHVS and CDR2 FQNEAQ.

V is TRBV27 and J is TRBJ2-7; TRBD2 matches at 12 bases. Germline CDR1 reads MNHEY; CDR2 reads SMNVEV (reference sequence). With 2 bases clipped from V and 6 bases from J, the junction kept 5 bases outside the gene matches. The CDR3 consists of 15 residues. The DNA of the CDR3 is TGTGCCAGCAGTTTACTAGCGGGAGGGGGCTTCGAGCAGTACTTC. Amino acid sequence: CASSLLAGGGFEQYF.

This clone was found a few times. The chain employs TRBV7-2 and TRBJ1-2; no firm D call. Germline V gives CDR1 SGHTA, CDR2 FQGNSA. V lost 5 bases, J lost 2 bases, and 15 bases lay in between. The CDR3 extends over 15 amino acids. The CDR3 is CASSNRETDNYGYTF. The CDR3 DNA sequence: TGTGCCAGCAGCAATCGGGAGACGGACAACTATGGCTACACCTTC.

The CDR3 sequence: CASSYSTGNSPLHF. The CDR3 DNA reads TGTGCCAGCAGTTACTCTACAGGAAATTCACCCCTCCACTTT. The V call is TRBV6-6, the J call TRBJ1-6; perhaps TRBD1 as D (5 bases). Germline CDR1 and CDR2: MNHNY and SVGAGI (reference sequence). V was cut by 0 bases and J by 7 bases, with 7 bases left in between. The CDR3 sequence is 14 residues long.

The V call is TRBV7-2, the J call TRBJ1-6; possibly TRBD1 for D (6 bases). The germline CDR1 and CDR2 sequences are SGHTA and FQGNSA. The CDR3 consists of 15 residues. The ends were cut back, 5 bases at V and 7 bases at J, with 15 bases in the middle. CDR3 region: CASSRMGAVNSPLHF. Written as DNA, the CDR3 is TGTGCCAGCAGCCGGATGGGGGCTGTGAATTCACCCCTCCACTTT.